Listed below are T cell receptor beta chains from one sample, sequenced in a study of cytomegalovirus exposure and HLA in healthy donors. Sequencing used immunoSEQ multiplex PCR; TCRdb keeps in-frame clones, though not all of them. This sample has about 120,000 clones; over 60% occur once, and the top ten carry approximately 4.2%. Source material: PBMCs. The receptor source for this set is a male donor in good health and CMV-seropositive. Each CDR3 is given with its conserved first and last residue. Not every row has a clone size; where given, it reads once, few, many or a size class.

abundance | v_gene | CDR3aa
- | TRBV7-9 | CASSHNSGGALTEQFF
- | TRBV29-1 | CSAFLAGAGANGLTF
- | TRBV6-1 | CASSGTGYEQYF
once | TRBV7-9 | CASSRWVGLAEGNEQFF
- | TRBV7-7 | CASSQERKETQYF
- | TRBV9 | CASSNGGFDQPQHF
- | TRBV7-9 | CASSLANRGPQYF
- | TRBV27 | CASSLLAHNEQFF
- | TRBV7-2 | CASSLTGDQPQHF
few | TRBV13 | CASSLRGLNNEQFF
- | TRBV2 | CASSVSLGQGADTQYF
- | TRBV2 | CASRTREDTGELFF
- | TRBV5-1 | CASSEGSISNEQFF
- | TRBV5-6 | CASSSPAGGFGSSTDTQYF
- | TRBV5-1 | CASSFAGNTGELFF
- | TRBV5-1 | CASSLGGSGNTIYF
- | TRBV18 | CASSPLGTGGGYTF
- | TRBV5-1 | CASKGGTGYEQYF
- | TRBV7-9 | CASSLTGRSYNSPLHF
- | TRBV2 | CASTSGTYETQYF
- | TRBV7-9 | CASSLGLNYGYTF
- | TRBV6-6 | CACSQGALRGYTF
- | TRBV18 | CASSSRQGEGQPQHF
- | TRBV19 | CASSIGGSGSYEQYF
- | TRBV19 | CASSLPWAGPRGFSYNEQFF
- | TRBV10-3 | CAISKLAGDSQETQYF
- | TRBV5-1 | CASSPPSGGAQADTQYF
- | TRBV5-1 | CASSLQGDWDGYTF
- | TRBV2 | CASSEQAYEQYF
once | TRBV6-1 | CASSGVQGATGELFF
- | TRBV13 | CATGTGGPYEQYF
- | TRBV5-6 | CASSLWARPEQYF
- | TRBV6-1 | CASSAVSGANTEAFF
- | TRBV6-1 | CASSADRVAPRKYF
once | TRBV29-1 | CSVPGRGTYEQYF
few | TRBV7-2 | CASSLVAYNEQFF
few | TRBV15 | CATSVSRTGELFF
once | TRBV11-2 | CASSLFGSSYEQYF
few | TRBV28 | CASQGGVSQYF
- | TRBV28 | CASSLLAGNQETQYF
- | TRBV5-4 | CASRAPGGLSMGANVLTF
- | TRBV28 | CASSLAGVSYNEQFF
- | TRBV20-1 | CSAYRVFGYTF